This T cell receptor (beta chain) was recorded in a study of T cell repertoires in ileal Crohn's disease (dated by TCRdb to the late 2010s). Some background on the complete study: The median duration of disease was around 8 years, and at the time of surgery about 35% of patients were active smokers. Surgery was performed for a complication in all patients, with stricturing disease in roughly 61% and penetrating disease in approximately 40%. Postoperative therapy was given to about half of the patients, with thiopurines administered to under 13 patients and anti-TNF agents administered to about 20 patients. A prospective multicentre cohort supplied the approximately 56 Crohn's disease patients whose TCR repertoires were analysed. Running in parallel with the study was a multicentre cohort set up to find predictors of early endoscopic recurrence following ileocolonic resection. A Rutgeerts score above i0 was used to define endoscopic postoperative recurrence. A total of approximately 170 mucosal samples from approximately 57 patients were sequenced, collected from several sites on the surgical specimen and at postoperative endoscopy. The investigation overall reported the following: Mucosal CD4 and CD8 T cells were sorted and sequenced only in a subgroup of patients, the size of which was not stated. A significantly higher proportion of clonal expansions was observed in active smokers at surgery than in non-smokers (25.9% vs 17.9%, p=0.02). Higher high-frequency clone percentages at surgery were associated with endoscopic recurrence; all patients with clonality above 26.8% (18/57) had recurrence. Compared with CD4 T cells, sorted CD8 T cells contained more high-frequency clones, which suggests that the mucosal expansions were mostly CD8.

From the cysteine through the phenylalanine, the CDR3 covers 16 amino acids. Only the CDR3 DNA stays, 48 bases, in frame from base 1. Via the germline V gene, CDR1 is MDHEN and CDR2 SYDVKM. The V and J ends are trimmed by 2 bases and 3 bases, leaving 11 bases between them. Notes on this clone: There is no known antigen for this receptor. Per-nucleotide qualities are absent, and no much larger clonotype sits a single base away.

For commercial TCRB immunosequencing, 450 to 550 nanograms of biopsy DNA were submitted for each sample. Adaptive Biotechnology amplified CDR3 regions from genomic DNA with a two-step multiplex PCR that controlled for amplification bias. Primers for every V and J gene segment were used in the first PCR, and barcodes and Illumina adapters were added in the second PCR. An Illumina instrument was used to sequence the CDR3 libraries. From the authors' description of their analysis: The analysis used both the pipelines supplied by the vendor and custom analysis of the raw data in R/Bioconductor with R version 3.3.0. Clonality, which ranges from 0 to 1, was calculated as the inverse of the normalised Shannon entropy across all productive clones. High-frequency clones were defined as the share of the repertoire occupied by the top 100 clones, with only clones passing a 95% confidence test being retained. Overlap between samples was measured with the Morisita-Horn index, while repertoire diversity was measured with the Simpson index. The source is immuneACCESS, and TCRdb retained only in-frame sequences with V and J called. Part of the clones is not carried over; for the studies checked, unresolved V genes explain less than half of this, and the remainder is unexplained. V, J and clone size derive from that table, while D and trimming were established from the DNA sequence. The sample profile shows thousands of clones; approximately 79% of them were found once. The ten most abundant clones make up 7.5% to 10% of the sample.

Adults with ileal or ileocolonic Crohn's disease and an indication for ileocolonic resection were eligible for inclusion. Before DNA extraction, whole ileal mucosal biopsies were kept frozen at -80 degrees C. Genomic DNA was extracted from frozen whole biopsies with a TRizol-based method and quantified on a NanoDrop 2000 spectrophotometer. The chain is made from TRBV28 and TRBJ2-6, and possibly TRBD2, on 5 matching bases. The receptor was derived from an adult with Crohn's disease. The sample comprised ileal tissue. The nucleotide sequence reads TGTGCCAGCAGTTTACCGCTAGCCGGTGGGGCCAACGTCCTGACTTTC. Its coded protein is CASSLPLAGGANVLTF.